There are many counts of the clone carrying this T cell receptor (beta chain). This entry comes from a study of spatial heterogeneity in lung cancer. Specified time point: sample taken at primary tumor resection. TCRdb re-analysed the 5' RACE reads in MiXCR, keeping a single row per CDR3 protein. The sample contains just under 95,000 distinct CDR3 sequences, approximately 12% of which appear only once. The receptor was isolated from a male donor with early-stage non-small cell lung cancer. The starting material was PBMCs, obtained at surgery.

The CDR3 sequence: CASSDYLPGETEAFF. CDR3 DNA sequence: TGTGCCAGCAGTGATTACCTCCCAGGGGAAACTGAAGCTTTCTTT. This chain joins TRBV6-2 or TRBV6-3 and TRBJ1-1; a weak D match, TRBD1 (6 bases). CDR1 and CDR2 (germline): MNHEY, SVGEGT. Trimming removed 5 bases at V and 5 bases at J, with 18 bases between. The CDR3 length is 15 residues.